This T cell receptor beta chain was captured in a study of glioma-infiltrating T cells after dendritic cell vaccination. Study summary: Autologous tumor lysate was loaded overnight onto monocyte-derived dendritic cells grown about 7 days with IL-4 and GM-CSF.

V was cut by 0 bases and J by 0 bases, with 6 bases left in between. This CDR3 comprises 15 residues. The germline CDR1 and CDR2 sequences are MNHEY and SVGAGI. Primers: 60 V beta forward and 13 J beta reverse. TCRdb keeps only in-frame clones here, not all; method: immunoSEQ multiplex PCR. Of 98,000 or so clones listed, 80% are singletons. The time point is: after dendritic cell vaccination, including at tumor progression/relapse. Only patients with spare fresh-frozen tumor and over two years of follow-up were included. A note on this clone: The same CDR3 also results from other DNA sequences found in this sample.

The specimen comprised blood, sampled after dendritic cell vaccination. The chain combines TRBV6-5 with TRBJ2-1, with a weak D call TRBD2 (5 bases). The receptor's source is a human donor with glioblastoma. As DNA, the CDR3 is TGTGCCAGCAGTTACTCAGGGAGCTCCTACAATGAGCAGTTCTTC. Translation gives CASSYSGSSYNEQFF.